This T cell receptor beta chain stems from a study of blood T cell repertoires in COVID-19. Study in general: Researchers got acute and convalescent COVID-19 samples from the United States, Italy and Spain. T cells, B-cell-depleted T cells, or PBMCs provided the cDNA or gDNA that served as material.

Authors' analysis steps: Reference gene primer amplification gave estimated nucleated cell counts. Assay: immunoSEQ multiplex PCR; the TCRdb copy retains only in-frame clones and omits some. That table furnishes V, J and clone size, whereas the DNA furnished D and trimming. The sample includes some 50,000 clones, under 95% of them seen just once. The origin of this receptor is a man between 65 and 80 years old with active COVID-19. The sequencing sample was made of peripheral blood.

The CDR3 sequence: CASSELAGPSTDTQYF. In DNA form, the CDR3 reads TGTGCCAGCAGTGAGTTAGCGGGGCCTAGCACAGATACGCAGTATTTT. The chain joins TRBV6-4 to TRBJ2-3; the match to TRBD2 covers 8 bases. The CDR3 sequence is 16 residues long. Per germline, CDR1 MRHNA and CDR2 SNTAGT. The J segment lost 0 bases and the V segment lost 3 bases, leaving 5 bases of the junction unmatched.